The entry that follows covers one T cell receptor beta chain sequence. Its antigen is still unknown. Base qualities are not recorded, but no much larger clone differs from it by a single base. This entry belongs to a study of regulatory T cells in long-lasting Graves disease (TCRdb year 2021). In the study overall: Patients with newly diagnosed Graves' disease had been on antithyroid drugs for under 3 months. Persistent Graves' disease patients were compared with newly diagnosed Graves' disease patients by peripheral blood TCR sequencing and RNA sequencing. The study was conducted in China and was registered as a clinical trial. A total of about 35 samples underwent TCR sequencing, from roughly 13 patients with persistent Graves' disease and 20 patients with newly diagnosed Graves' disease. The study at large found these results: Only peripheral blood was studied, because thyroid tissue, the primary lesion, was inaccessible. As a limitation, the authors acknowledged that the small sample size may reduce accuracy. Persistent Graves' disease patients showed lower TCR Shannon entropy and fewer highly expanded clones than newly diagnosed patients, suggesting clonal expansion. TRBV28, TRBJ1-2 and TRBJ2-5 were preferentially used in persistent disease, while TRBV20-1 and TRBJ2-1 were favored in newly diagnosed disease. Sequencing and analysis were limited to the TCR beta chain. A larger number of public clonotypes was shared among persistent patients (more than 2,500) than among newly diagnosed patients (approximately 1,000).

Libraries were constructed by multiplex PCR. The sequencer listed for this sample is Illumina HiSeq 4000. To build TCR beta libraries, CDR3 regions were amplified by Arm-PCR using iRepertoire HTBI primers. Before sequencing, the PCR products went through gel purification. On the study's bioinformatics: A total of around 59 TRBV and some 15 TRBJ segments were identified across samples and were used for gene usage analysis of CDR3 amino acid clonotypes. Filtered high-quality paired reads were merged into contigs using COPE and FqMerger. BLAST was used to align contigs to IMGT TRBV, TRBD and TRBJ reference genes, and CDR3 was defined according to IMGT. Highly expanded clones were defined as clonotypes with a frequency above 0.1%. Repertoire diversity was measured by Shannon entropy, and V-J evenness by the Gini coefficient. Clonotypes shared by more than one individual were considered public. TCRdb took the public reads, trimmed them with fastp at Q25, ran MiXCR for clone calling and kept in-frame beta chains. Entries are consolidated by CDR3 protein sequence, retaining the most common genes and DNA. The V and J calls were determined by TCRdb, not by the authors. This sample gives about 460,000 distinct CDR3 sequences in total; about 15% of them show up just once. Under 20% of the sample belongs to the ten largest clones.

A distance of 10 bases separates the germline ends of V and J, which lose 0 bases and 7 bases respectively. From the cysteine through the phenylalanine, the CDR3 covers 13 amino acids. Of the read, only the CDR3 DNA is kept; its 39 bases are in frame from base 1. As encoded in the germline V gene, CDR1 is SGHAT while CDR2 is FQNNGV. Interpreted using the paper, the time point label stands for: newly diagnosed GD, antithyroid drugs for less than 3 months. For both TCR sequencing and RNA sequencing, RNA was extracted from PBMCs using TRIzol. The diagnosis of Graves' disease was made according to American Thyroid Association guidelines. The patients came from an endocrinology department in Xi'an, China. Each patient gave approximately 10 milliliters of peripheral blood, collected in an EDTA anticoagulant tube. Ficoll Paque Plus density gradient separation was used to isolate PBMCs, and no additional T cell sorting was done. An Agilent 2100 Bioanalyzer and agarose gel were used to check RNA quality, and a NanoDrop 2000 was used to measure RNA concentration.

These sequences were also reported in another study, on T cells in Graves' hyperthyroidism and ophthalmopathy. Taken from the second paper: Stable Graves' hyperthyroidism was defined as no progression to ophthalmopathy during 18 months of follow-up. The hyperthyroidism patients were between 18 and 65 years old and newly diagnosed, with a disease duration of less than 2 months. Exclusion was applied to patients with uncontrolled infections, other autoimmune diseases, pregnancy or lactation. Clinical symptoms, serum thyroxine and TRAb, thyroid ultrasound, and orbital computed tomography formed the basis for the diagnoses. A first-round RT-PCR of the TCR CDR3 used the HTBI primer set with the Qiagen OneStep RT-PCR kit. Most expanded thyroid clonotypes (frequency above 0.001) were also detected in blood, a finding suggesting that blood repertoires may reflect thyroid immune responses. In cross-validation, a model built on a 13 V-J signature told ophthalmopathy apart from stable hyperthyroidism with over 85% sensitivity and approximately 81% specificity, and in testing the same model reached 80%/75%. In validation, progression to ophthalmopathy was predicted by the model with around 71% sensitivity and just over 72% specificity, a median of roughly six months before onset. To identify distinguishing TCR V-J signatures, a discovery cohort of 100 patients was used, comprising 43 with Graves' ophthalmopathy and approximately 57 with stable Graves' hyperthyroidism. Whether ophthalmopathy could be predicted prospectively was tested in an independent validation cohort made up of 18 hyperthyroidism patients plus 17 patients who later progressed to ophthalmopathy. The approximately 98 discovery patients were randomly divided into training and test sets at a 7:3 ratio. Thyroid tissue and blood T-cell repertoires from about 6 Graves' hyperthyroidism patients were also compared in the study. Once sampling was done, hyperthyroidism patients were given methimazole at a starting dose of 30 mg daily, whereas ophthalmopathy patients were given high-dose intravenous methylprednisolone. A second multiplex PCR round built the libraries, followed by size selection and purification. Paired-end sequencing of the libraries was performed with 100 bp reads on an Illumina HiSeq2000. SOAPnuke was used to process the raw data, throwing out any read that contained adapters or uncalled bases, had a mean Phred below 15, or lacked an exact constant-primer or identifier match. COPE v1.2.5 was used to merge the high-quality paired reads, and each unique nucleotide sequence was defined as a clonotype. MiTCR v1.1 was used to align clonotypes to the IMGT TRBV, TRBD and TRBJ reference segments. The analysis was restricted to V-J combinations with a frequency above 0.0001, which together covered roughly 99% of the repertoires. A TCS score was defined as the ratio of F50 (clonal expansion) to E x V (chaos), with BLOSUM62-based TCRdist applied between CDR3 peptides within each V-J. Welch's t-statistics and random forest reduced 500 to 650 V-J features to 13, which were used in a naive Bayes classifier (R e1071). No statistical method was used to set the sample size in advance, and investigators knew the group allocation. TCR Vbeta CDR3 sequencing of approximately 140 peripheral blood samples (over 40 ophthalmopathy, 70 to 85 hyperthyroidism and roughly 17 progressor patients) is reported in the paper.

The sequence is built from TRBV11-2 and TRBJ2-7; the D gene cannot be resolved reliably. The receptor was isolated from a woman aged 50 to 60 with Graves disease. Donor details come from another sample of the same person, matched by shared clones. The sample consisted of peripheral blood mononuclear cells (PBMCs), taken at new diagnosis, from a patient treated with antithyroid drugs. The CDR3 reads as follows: CASSLDGYNEQYF. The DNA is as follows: TGTGCCAGCAGCTTAGATGGTTACAATGAGCAGTACTTC.